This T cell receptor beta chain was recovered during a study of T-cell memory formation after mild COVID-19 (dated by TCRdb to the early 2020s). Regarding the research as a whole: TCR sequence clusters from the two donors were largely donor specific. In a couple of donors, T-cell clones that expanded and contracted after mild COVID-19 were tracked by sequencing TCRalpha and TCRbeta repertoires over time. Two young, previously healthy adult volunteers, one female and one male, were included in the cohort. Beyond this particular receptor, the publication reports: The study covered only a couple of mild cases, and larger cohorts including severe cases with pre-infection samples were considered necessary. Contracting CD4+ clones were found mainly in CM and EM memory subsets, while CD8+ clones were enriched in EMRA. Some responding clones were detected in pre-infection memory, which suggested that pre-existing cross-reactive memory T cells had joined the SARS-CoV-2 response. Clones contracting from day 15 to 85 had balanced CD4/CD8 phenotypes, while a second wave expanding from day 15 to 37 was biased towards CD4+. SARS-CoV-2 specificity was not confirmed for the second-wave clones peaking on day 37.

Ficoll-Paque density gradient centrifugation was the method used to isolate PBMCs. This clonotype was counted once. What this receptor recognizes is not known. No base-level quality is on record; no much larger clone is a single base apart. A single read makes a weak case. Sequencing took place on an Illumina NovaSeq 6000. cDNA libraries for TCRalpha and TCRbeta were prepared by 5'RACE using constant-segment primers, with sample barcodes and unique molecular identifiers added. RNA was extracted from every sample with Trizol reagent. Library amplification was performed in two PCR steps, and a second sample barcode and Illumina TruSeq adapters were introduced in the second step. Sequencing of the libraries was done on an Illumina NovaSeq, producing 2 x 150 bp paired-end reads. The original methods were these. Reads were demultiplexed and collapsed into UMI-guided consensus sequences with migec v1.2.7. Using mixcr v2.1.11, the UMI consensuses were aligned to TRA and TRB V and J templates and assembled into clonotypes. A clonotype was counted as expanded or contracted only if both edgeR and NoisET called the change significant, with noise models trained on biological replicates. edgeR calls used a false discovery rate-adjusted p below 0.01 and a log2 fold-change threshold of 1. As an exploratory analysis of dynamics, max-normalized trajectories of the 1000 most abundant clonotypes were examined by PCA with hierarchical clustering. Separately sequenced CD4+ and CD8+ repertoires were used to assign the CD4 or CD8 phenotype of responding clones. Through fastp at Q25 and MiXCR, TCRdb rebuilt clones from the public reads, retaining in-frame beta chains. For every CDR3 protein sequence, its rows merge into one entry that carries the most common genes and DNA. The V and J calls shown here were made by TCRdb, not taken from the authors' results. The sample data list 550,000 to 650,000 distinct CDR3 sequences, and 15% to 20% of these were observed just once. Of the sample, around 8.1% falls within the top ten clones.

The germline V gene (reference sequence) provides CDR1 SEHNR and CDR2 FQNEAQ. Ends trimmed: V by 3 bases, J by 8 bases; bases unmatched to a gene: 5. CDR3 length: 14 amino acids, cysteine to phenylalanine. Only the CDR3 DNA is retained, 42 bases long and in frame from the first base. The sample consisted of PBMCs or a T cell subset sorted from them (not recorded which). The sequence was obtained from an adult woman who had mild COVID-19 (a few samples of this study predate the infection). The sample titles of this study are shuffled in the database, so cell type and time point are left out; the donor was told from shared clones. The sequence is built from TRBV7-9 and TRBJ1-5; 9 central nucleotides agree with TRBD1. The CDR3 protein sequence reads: CASSFTGGDKPQHF. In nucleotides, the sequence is TGTGCCAGCAGCTTTACAGGGGGCGATAAGCCCCAGCATTTT.